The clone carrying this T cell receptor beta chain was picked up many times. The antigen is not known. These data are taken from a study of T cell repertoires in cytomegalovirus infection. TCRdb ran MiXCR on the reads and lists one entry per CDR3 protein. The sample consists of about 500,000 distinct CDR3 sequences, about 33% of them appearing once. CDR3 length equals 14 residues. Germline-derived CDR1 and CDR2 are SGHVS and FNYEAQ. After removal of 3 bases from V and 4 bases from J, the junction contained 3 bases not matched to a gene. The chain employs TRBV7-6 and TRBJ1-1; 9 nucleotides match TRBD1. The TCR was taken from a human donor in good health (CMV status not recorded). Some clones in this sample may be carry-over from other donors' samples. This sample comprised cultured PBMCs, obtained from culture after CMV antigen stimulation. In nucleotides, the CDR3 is TGTGCCAGCAGCTTCGGACAGGGGATCACTGAAGCTTTCTTT. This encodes CASSFGQGITEAFF.